One sample yielded the 2 T cell receptor beta chains listed below, sequenced in a study of blood T cell repertoires in COVID-19. Sequenced by immunoSEQ multiplex PCR; TCRdb stores in-frame clones only, minus some. The sample has some 95,000 clones; 70% to 90% are singletons. Sequencing input: peripheral blood. These receptors were obtained from a man between 65 and 79 years old with acute or convalescent COVID-19.

This clone was seen more than once but under ten times. The chain links TRBV5-4 to TRBJ2-3; no clear D gene. This CDR3 has 14 residues. The V and J ends lost 0 bases and 4 bases respectively, with 9 bases between them. Germline CDR1 and CDR2: SGHNT and YYREEE (reference sequence). For the CDR3, the DNA is TGTGCCAGCAGCTTGGACCTAGGTCCAGATACGCAGTATTTT. Encoded protein: CASSLDLGPDTQYF.

The chain employs TRBV28 and TRBJ1-4; D gene uncertain. This CDR3 is 13 amino acids long. Germline V CDR1 and CDR2: MDHEN, SYDVKM. V dropped 8 bases and J dropped 6 bases, with 13 bases sitting between them. This CDR3 is CASSSTVYEKLFF. CDR3 coding DNA: TGTGCCAGCTCCAGTACAGTCTATGAAAAACTGTTTTTT. The full variable domain, completed using reference TRBV28 and TRBJ1-4, is DVKVTQSSRYLVKRTGEKVFLECVQDMDHENMFWYRQDPGLGLRLIYFSYDVKMKEKGDIPEGYSVSREKKERFSLILESASTNQTSMYLCASSSTVYEKLFFGSGTQLSVL.